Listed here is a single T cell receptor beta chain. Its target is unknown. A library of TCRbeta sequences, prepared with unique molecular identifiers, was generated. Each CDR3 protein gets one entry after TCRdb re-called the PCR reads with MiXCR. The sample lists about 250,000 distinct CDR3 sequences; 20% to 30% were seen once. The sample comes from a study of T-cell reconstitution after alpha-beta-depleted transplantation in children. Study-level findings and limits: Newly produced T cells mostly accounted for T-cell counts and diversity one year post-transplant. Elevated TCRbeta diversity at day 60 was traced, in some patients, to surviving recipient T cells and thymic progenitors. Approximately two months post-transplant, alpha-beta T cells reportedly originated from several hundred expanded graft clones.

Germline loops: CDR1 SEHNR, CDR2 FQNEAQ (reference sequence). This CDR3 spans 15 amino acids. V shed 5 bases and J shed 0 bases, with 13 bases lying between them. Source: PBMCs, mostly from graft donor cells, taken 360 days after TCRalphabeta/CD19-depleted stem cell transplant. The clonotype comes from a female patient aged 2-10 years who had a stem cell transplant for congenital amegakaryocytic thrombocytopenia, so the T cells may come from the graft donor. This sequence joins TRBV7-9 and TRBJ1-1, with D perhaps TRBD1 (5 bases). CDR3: CASSRSGGMNTEAFF. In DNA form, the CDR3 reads TGTGCCAGCAGCCGATCTGGGGGAATGAACACTGAAGCTTTCTTT. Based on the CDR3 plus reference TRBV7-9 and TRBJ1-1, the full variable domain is DTGVSQNPRHKITKRGQNVTFRCDPISEHNRLYWYRQTLGQGPEFLTYFQNEAQLEKSRLLSDRFSAERPKGSFSTLEIQRTEQGDSAMYLCASSRSGGMNTEAFFGQGTRLTVV.